This TCR beta chain was found in a study of T cells after yellow fever vaccination. Study conclusions and caveats: Repertoires sorted by FACS could include abundant clonotypes that are contaminants from the bulk population. CD4 and CD8 compartments shared a small share of clonotypes, likely from convergent recombination.

The sample holds a few counts of this clonotype. The antigen is unknown. Researchers made TCR cDNA using 5'RACE template switching, and this step added a universal primer site and UMIs. MiXCR, run by TCRdb on the 5' RACE reads, gives a single entry per CDR3 protein. In the table there are 320,000 or so distinct CDR3 sequences, 7% to 10% of which are singletons. This specimen consisted of PBMCs, obtained 45 days after the first yellow fever vaccination. This receptor was identified in a man aged 18 to 29 who received the YFV17D yellow fever vaccine.

As DNA, the CDR3 is TGCAGCGTCCTATTAGCGGGGGGCTACACAGATACGCAGTATTTT. Protein sequence: CSVLLAGGYTDTQYF. This chain uses TRBV29-1 with TRBJ2-3, with 10 bases aligning to TRBD2. The germline V gene encodes CDR1 SQVTM and CDR2 ANQGSEA. J was trimmed by 2 bases and V by 6 bases; bases with no gene match: 8. CDR3 length: 15 residues.